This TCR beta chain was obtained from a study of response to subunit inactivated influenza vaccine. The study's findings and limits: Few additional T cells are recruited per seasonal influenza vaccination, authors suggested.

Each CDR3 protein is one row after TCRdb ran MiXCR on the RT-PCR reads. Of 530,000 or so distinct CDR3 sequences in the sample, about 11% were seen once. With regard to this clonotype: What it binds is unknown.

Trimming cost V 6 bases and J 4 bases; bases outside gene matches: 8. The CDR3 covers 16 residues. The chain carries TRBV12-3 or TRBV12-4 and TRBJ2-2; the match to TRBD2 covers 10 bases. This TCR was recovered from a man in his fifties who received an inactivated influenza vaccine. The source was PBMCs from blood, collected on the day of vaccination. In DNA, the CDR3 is TGTGCCAGCAGGCTTAGCGGGGGGAAACCCACCGGGGAGCTGTTTTTT. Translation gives CASRLSGGKPTGELFF.